The 10 T cell receptor beta chains listed next were all sequenced from one sample in a study of beta chain features in type 1 diabetes. Isolated RNA was reverse transcribed in full, so expressed TCRB transcripts were sequenced. Repertoires were generated with immunoSEQ multiplex PCR, while TCRdb's copy carries only in-frame clones and drops some. The data contain over 700,000 clones, roughly 15% of them singletons. Sequenced: naive CD4+ T cells from blood. The source of these receptors is a woman between 18 and 30 years old in good health.

This chain joins TRBV5-4 and TRBJ2-1, with 9 bases lining up with TRBD2. CDR1 and CDR2 from the germline V gene are SGHNT and YYREEE (reference sequence). The CDR3 has 16 residues. V lost 1 base to trimming and J lost 8 bases; unmatched junction nucleotides: 10. CDR3 amino acids: CASSLRLGGRVDEQFF. Here the CDR3 DNA reads TGTGCCAGCAGCTTGCGTCTTGGCGGGAGGGTCGATGAGCAGTTCTTC.

The chain couples TRBV5-4 to TRBJ2-3, with 9 bases matching TRBD2. The V segment lost 1 base and the J segment 7 bases; nucleotides outside the gene matches: 7. The CDR3 sequence is 15 residues long. Germline CDR1 is SGHNT and CDR2 is YYREEE (reference sequence). The CDR3 region is CASSLWSSGTNTQYF. CDR3 in DNA: TGTGCCAGCAGCTTGTGGTCTAGCGGGACGAATACGCAGTATTTT.

This sequence joins TRBV7-2 and TRBJ2-3; D ambiguous. Trimming removed 5 bases from V and 3 bases from J, with 12 bases in between. This CDR3 region has 14 residues. Germline CDR1 SGHTA, CDR2 FQGNSA. The CDR3 here is CASSRSGGTDTQYF. The CDR3 DNA reads TGTGCCAGCAGCCGATCGGGCGGAACAGATACGCAGTATTTT.

This clone was picked up a small number of times. The chain has TRBV4-2 and TRBJ2-1; D gene unclear. The V end lost 1 base, the J end lost 4 bases, and 8 bases lay between the germline ends. The CDR3 loop spans 14 amino acids. Germline CDR1 is LGHNA and CDR2 is YNFKEQ. The chain's CDR3 is CASSQGGDYNEQFF. CDR3 in DNA: TGTGCCAGCAGCCAAGGAGGAGATTACAATGAGCAGTTCTTC.

The table lists this clone with a few counts. The chain recombines TRBV7-9 with TRBJ2-1; TRBD2 might be the D (6 bases). This CDR3 has 16 amino acids. Germline CDR1 SEHNR, CDR2 FQNEAQ (reference sequence). Between the trimmed V and J ends, which lost 1 base and 0 bases, there was a span of 10 bases. CDR3 amino acids: CASSLGAGLSYNEQFF. CDR3 sequence (DNA): TGTGCCAGCAGCTTAGGAGCGGGCCTCTCCTACAATGAGCAGTTCTTC.

This clone came up a few times. CDR3: CASGTSGKPPFF. The CDR3 nucleotides are TGTGCCAGCGGCACTAGCGGGAAACCCCCGTTCTTC. The chain has TRBV9 and TRBJ2-1, with 10 positions matching TRBD2. The CDR3 covers 12 residues. Trimming took 7 bases from V and 15 from J; bases not matched to a gene: 10. The germline V gene has CDR1 SGDLS and CDR2 YYNGEE.

The V gene is TRBV19, the J gene TRBJ2-3; 10 nucleotides match TRBD1. V trimming: 5 bases; J trimming: 10 bases; junction bases outside the gene matches: 9. The CDR3 runs to 14 residues. The germline V gene encodes CDR1 LNHDA and CDR2 SQIVND (reference sequence). CDR3 sequence (DNA): TGTGCCAGTAGTCTCCGACAGGGGGCGGCGGCGCAGTATTTT. Translating gives CASSLRQGAAAQYF.

The rearrangement joins TRBV29-1 to TRBJ2-3, with TRBD2 identical over 13 bases. In germline, CDR1 is SQVTM, CDR2 ANQGSEA. V dropped 4 bases and J dropped 6; count of bases not matched to a gene: 7. This CDR3 contains 15 residues. CDR3 residues: CSVGRTSGRSDTQYF. CDR3 in DNA: TGCAGCGTTGGGAGGACTAGCGGGAGATCGGATACGCAGTATTTT.

There are many counts of this clone. The chain is built from TRBV13 and TRBJ2-7; 14 bases line up with TRBD2. CDR3 length equals 14 residues. V lost 4 bases and J lost 11; bases outside the gene matches: 7. Germline CDR1 PRHDT, CDR2 FYEKMQ (reference sequence). The CDR3 DNA follows: TGTGCCAGCAGCTCCGGGACTAGCGGGAGTCGGAAGTACTTC. This gives the protein CASSSGTSGSRKYF.

The sample holds a few counts of this clone. The V call is TRBV6-6, the J call TRBJ2-2, with 10 nucleotides matching TRBD2. Germline loops: CDR1 MNHNY, CDR2 SVGAGI (reference sequence). Trimming took 5 bases from V and 5 from J; bases not matched to a gene: 8. This CDR3 comprises 16 residues. CDR3 sequence: CASSQQLAGMTGELFF. The DNA for the CDR3 is TGTGCCAGCAGTCAACAACTAGCGGGAATGACCGGGGAGCTGTTTTTT.